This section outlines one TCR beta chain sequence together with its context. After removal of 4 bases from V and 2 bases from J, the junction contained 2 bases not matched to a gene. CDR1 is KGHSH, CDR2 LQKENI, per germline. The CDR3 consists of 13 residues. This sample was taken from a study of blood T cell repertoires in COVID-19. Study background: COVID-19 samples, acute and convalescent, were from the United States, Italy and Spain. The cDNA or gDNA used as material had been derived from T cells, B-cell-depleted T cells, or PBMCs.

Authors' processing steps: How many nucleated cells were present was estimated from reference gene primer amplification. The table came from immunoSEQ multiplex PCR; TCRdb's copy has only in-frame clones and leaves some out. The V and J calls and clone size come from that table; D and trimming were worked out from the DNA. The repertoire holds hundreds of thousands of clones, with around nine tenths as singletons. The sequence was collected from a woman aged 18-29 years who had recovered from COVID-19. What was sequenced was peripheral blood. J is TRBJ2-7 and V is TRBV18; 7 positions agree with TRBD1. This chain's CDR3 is CASSRQGTYEQYF. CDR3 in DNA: TGTGCCAGCTCACGACAGGGAACCTACGAGCAGTACTTC.